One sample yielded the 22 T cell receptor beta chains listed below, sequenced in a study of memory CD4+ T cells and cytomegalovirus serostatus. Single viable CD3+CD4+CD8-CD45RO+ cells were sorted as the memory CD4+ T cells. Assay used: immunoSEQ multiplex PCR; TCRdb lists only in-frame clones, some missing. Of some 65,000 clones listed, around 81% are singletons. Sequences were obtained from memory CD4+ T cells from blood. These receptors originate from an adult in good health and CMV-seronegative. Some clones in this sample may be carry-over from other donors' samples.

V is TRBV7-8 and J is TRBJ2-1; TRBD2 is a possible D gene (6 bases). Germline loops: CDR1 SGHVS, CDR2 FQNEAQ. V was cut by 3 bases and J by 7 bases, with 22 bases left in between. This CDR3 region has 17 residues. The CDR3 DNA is TGTGCCAGCAGCTTGGCCCTAGCGCGGAGCCGGGCTAATGAGCAGTTCTTC. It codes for CASSLALARSRANEQFF.

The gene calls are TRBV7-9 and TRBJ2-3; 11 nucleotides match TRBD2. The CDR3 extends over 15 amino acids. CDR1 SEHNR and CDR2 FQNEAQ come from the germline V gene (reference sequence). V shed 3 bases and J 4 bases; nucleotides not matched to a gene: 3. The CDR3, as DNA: TGTGCCAGCAGCTTTAGCGGGGGGGCTTCAGATACGCAGTATTTT. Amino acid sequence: CASSFSGGASDTQYF.

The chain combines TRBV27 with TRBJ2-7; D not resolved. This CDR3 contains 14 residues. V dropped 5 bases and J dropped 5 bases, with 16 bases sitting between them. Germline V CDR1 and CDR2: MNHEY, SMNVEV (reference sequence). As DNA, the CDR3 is TGTGCCAGCAGTCGATTTTCGGACGGTAACGAGCAGTACTTC. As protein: CASSRFSDGNEQYF.

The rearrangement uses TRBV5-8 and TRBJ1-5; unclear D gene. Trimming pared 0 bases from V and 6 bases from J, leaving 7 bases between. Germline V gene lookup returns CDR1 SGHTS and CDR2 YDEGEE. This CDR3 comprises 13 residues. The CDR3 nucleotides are TGTGCCAGCAGCTTGGACAAGAGTCAGCCCCAGCATTTT. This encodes CASSLDKSQPQHF. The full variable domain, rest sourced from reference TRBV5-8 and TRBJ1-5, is EAGVTQSPTHLIKTRGQQATLRCSPISGHTSVYWYQQALGLGLQFLLWYDEGEERNRGNFPPRFSGRQFPNYSSELNVNALELEDSALYLCASSLDKSQPQHFGDGTRLSIL.

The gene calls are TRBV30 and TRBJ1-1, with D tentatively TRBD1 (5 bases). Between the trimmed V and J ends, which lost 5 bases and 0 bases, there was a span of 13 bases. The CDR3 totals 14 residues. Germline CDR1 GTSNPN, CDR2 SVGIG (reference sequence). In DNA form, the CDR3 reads TGTGCCTGGGAACGGGGGGGGTTGAACACTGAAGCTTTCTTT. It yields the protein CAWERGGLNTEAFF.

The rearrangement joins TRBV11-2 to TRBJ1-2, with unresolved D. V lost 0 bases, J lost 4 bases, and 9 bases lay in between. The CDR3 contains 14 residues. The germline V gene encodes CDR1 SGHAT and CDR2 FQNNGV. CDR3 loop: CASSLDRHSYGYTF. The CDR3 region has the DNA TGTGCCAGCAGCTTAGATCGCCACAGCTATGGCTACACCTTC. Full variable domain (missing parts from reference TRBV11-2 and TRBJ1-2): EAGVAQSPRYKIIEKRQSVAFWCNPISGHATLYWYQQILGQGPKLLIQFQNNGVVDDSQLPKDRFSAERLKGVDSTLKIQPAKLEDSAVYLCASSLDRHSYGYTFGSGTRLTVV.

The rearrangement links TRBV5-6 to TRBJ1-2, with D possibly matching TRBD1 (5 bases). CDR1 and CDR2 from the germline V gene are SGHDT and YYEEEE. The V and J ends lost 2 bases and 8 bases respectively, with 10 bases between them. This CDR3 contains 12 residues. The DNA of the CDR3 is TGTGCCAGCAGCTTTCCAGGGCAAGGCTACACCTTC. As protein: CASSFPGQGYTF.

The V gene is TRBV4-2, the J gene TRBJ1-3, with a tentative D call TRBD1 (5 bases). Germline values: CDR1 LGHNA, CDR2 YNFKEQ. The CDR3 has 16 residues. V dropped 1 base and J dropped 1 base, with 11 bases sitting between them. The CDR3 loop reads CASSQAQQVSGNTIYF. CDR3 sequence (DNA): TGTGCCAGCAGCCAAGCCCAACAGGTATCTGGAAACACCATATATTTT.

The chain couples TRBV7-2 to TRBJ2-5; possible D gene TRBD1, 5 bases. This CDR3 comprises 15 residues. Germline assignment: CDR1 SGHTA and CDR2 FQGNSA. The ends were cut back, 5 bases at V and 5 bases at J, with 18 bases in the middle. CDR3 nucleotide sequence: TGTGCCAGCAGCCCCCAACAGGCGCCGTGGGAGACCCAGTACTTC. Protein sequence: CASSPQQAPWETQYF.

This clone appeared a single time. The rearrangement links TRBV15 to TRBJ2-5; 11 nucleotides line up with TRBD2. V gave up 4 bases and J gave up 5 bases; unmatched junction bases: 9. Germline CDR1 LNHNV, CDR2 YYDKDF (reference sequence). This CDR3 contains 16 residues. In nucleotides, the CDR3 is TGTGCCACCAGCACCTTTAGCGGGGGGGCTCGGGAGACCCAGTACTTC. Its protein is CATSTFSGGARETQYF.

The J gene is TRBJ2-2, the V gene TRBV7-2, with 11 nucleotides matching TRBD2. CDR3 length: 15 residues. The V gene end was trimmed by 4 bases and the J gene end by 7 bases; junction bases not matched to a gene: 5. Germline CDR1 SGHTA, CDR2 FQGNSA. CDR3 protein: CASSSGTSGIGELFF. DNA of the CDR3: TGTGCCAGCAGCTCCGGGACTAGCGGTATCGGGGAGCTGTTTTTT.

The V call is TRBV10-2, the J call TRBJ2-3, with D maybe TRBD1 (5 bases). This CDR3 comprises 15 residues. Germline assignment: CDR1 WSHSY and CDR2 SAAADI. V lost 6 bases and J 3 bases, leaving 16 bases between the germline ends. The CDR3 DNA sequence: TGCGCCAGCAGGTTGACAGCATTCCTAACAGATACGCAGTATTTT. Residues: CASRLTAFLTDTQYF.

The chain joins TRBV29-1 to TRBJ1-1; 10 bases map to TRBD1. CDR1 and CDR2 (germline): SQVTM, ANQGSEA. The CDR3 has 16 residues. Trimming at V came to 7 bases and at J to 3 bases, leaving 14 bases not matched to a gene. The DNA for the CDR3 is TGCAGCGCGGCCGGGACAGGGGCACCGTTTGACACTGAAGCTTTCTTT. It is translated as CSAAGTGAPFDTEAFF. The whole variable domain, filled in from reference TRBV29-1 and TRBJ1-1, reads SAVISQKPSRDICQRGTSLTIQCQVDSQVTMMFWYRQQPGQSLTLIATANQGSEATYESGFVIDKFPISRPNLTFSTLTVSNMSPEDSSIYLCSAAGTGAPFDTEAFFGQGTRLTVV.

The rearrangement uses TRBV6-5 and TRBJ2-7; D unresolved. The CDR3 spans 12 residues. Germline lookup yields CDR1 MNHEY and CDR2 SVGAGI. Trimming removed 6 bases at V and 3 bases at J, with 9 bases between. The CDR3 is CASSLDGYEQYF. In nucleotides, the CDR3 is TGTGCCAGCAGCTTAGACGGCTACGAGCAGTACTTC.

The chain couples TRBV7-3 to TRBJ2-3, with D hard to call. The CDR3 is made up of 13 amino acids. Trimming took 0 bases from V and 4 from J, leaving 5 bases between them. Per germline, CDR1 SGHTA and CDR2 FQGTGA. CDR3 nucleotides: TGTGCCAGCAGCTTAACACAGCCAGATACGCAGTATTTT. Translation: CASSLTQPDTQYF.

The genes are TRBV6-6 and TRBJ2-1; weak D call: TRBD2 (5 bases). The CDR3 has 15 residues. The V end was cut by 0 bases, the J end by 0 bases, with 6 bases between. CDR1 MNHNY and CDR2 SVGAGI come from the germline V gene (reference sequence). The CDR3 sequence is CASSYSSASYNEQFF. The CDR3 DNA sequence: TGTGCCAGCAGTTACTCTAGCGCCTCCTACAATGAGCAGTTCTTC.

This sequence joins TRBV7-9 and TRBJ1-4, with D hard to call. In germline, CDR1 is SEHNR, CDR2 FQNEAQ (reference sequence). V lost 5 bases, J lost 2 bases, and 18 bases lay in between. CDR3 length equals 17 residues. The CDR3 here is CASSPPAGRRTNEKLFF. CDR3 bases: TGTGCCAGCAGCCCCCCCGCGGGGAGACGGACTAATGAAAAACTGTTTTTT. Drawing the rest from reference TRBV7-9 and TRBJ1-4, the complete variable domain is DTGVSQNPRHKITKRGQNVTFRCDPISEHNRLYWYRQTLGQGPEFLTYFQNEAQLEKSRLLSDRFSAERPKGSFSTLEIQRTEQGDSAMYLCASSPPAGRRTNEKLFFGSGTQLSVL.

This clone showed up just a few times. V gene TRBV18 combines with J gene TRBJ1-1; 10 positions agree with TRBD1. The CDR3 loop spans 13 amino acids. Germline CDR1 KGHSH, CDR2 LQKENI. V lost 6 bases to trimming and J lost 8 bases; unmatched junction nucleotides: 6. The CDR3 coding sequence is TGTGCCAGCTCCCGACAGGGGGCTCGGGAAGCTTTCTTT. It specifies CASSRQGAREAFF.

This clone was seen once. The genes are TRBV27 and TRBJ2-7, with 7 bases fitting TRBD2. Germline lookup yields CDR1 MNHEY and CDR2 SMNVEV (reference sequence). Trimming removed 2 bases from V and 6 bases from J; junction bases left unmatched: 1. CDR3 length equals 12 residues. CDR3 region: CASSLPGGEQYF. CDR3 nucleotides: TGTGCCAGCAGTTTACCGGGGGGCGAGCAGTACTTC.

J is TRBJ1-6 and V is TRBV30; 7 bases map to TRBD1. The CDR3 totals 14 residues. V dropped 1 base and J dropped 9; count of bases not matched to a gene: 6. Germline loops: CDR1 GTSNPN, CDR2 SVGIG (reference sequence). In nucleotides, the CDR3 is TGTGCCTGGAGTGGAGGGGGCTGGCGTTCACCCCTCCACTTT. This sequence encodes CAWSGGGWRSPLHF.

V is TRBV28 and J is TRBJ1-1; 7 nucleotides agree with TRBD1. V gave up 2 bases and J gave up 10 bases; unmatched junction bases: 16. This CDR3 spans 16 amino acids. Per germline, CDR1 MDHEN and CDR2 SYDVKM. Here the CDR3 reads CASSLQPGTAAGGAFF. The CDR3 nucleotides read TGTGCCAGCAGTTTACAACCCGGGACAGCCGCCGGTGGAGCTTTCTTT.

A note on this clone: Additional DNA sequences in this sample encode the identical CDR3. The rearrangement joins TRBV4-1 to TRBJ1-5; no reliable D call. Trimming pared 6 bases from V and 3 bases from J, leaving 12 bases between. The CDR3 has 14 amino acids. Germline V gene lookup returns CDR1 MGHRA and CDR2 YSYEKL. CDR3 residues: CASRGLGFNQPQHF. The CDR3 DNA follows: TGCGCCAGCAGGGGGTTGGGGTTCAATCAGCCCCAGCATTTT.